This TCR beta chain was captured in a study of response to subunit inactivated influenza vaccine. General observations from the study: New T cells are recruited in small numbers by each seasonal influenza vaccination, according to the authors' suggestion.

TCRdb re-analysed the RT-PCR reads in MiXCR, keeping a single row per CDR3 protein. The data hold over 750,000 distinct CDR3 sequences, with around 20% observed a single time. V dropped 4 bases and J dropped 1; count of bases not matched to a gene: 10. This CDR3 has 16 residues. On this clonotype itself: The antigen remains unidentified.

The chain joins TRBV12-3 or TRBV12-4 to TRBJ2-7; TRBD1 matches at 7 bases. The sample consisted of PBMCs from blood, taken roughly 5 days after vaccination. The origin of this receptor is a man between 50 and 59 years old who received an inactivated influenza vaccine. The CDR3 protein is CASSSGWDSPSYEQYF. CDR3 nucleotide sequence: TGTGCCAGCAGTTCTGGGTGGGACAGTCCATCCTACGAGCAGTACTTC.